This TCR beta chain was sequenced in a study of Ad26.COV2.S vaccination and SARS-CoV-2 variants. Sequencing used immunoSEQ multiplex PCR; TCRdb keeps in-frame clones, though not all of them. The sample yields about 410,000 clones, about nine tenths seen once. Trimming removed 2 bases from V and 2 bases from J, with 13 bases in between. The V gene's germline CDR1 is SEHNR and CDR2 FQNEAQ (reference sequence). This CDR3 comprises 15 residues. This clone was detected a few times. As for treatment: roughly 19 received Ad26.COV2.S at low or high dose, single or two shots; 5 received placebo; per-sample allocation not given. The samples were gathered on day 63 after the first injection of vaccine or placebo.

This clonotype was obtained from a person aged 18 to 59 who received the Ad26.COV2.S COVID-19 vaccine or a placebo. This material consisted of peripheral blood, taken in a trial of Ad26.COV2.S vaccine versus placebo. The rearrangement links TRBV7-9 to TRBJ2-7; no definite D call. The CDR3 coding sequence is TGTGCCAGCAGCTTACGGTCGGGCGGAACCTACGAGCAGTACTTC. It translates to CASSLRSGGTYEQYF.